This T cell receptor (beta chain) was recorded in a study of spatial heterogeneity in lung cancer. In the study overall: Sequencing consistently turned up more beta-chain sequences than alpha-chain sequences. The study observed each unique TCR and UMI combination more than ten times on average in raw reads.

CDR3 length equals 15 residues. The time point: sample taken at primary tumor resection. The study sequenced unsorted whole RNA from tumor, nontumor lung or frozen PBMC. Donation came from 70 or so patients with untreated early-stage non-small cell lung cancer. Individually, TCR cDNA molecules were each labelled with a unique molecular identifier. TCRdb re-analysed the 5' RACE reads in MiXCR, keeping a single row per CDR3 protein. The sample has roughly 39,000 distinct CDR3 sequences; around 7.2% are singletons. The receptor's source is a male donor with early-stage non-small cell lung cancer. The source material was PBMCs, sampled at surgery. The genes are TRBV12-2 and TRBJ2-3; no check of the table's D call, TRBD2, against the DNA was made. TRBV12-2 is shown as a pseudogene. CDR3 sequence reads: CASRPVAWECDTQYF. CDR3 nucleotides: TGTGCAAGTCGCCCCGTAGCGTGGGAATGCGATACGCAGTATTTT.